The clone carrying this TCR beta chain has just a few counts. At one end, the junction sequence differs from germline, possibly due to a read error. This CDR3 has 16 residues. The germline V gene has CDR1 SSHAT and CDR2 FNYEAQ (reference sequence). The sample comes from a study of patients and donors after allogeneic stem cell transplantation. From the RT-PCR reads, TCRdb called clonotypes with MiXCR, one entry per CDR3 protein. Of around 82,000 distinct CDR3 sequences detected, roughly 5.2% appear once; the ten largest clones hold about 2.8%. The sequence came from a human donor who was either an allogeneic HSCT recipient or a stem cell or donor lymphocyte infusion donor (not recorded which). It is not recorded whose cells these are; they may come from a transplant donor. The sequenced material came from blood, either unsorted or a sorted T cell fraction (not recorded which). The chain recombines TRBV7-7 with TRBJ2-3, with 10 positions matching TRBD2. The CDR3 DNA sequence: TGTGCTAGCAGCCCGTTAGCCGGGACTAGCGTCCCTCCGCAGTATTTT. Translated, it gives CASSPLAGTSVPPQYF.